The sequence of this TCR beta chain was determined in a study of PD-1 blockade in classical Hodgkin lymphoma. Study-wide context: Patients had nivolumab dosed at 3 mg/kg, delivered intravenously every 2 weeks. Findings of the study overall: The causes of the repertoire differences, possibly disease activity or prior therapy, remain undefined.

A remark on this clone: Its antigen is still unknown.

In every patient, relapse followed autologous stem cell transplantation, while exposure to brentuximab vedotin differed. Germline-derived CDR1 and CDR2 are SGHDN and FVKESK. This CDR3 is 15 amino acids long. V was pared by 1 base and J by 4 bases, with 13 bases between. Profiling relied on immunoSEQ multiplex PCR, and the TCRdb table lists in-frame clones only, not all of them. The repertoire holds around 26,000 clones, with more than 65% as singletons. The material sequenced was peripheral blood mononuclear cells (PBMCs), taken at baseline. The TCR originated in a human donor with classical Hodgkin lymphoma. The J gene is TRBJ1-2, the V gene TRBV14; D unresolved. The CDR3 region has the DNA TGTGCCAGCAGCCAAGGTGACGGCAGCTTCTATGGCTACACCTTC. It codes for CASSQGDGSFYGYTF. Together with reference TRBV14 and TRBJ1-2, the CDR3 gives the full variable domain: EAGVTQFPSHSVIEKGQTVTLRCDPISGHDNLYWYRRVMGKEIKFLLHFVKESKQDESGMPNNRFLAERTGGTYSTLKVQPAELEDSGVYFCASSQGDGSFYGYTFGSGTRLTVV.